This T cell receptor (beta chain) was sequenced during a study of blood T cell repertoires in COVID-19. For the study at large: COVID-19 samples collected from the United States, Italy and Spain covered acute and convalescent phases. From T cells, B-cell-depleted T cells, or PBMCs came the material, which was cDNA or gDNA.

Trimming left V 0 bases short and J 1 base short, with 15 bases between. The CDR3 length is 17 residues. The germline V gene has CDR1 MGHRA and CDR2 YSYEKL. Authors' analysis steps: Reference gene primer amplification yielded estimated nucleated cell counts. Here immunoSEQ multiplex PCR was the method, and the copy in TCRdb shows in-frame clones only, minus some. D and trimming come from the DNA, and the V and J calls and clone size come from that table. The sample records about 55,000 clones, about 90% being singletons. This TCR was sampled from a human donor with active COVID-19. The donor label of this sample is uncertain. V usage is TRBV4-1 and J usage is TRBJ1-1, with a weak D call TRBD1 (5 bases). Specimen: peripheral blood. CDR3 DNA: TGCGCCAGCAGCCAAGAGGTCGTGCGCGGACAGAACACTGAAGCTTTCTTT. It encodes CASSQEVVRGQNTEAFF.